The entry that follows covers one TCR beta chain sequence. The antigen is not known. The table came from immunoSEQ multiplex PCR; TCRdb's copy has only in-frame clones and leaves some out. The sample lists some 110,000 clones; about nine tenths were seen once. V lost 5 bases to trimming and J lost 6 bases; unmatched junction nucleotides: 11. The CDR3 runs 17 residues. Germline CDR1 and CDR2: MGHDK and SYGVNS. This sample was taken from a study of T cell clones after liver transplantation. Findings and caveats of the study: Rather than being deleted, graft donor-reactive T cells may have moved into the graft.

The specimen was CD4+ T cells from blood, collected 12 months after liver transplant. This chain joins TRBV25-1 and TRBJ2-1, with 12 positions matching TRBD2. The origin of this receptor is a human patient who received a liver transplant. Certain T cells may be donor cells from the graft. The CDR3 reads CASSLTSGRPGGNEQFF. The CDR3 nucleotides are TGTGCCAGCAGTTTAACTAGCGGGAGGCCGGGAGGCAATGAGCAGTTCTTC. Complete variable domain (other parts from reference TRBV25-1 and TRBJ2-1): EADIYQTPRYLVIGTGKKITLECSQTMGHDKMYWYQQDPGMELHLIHYSYGVNSTEKGDLSSESTVSRIRTEHFPLTLESARPSHTSQYLCASSLTSGRPGGNEQFFGPGTRLTVL.